This T cell receptor beta chain was sequenced for a study of T cell responses to AZD1222 COVID-19 vaccine. General study points: Spike was spanned by vaccine-associated CD4 TCRs, with dominance at 160-218 and 743-854.

Germline CDR1 and CDR2: SGHNT and YYREEE (reference sequence). There are 15 residues in the CDR3. The germline V and J ends were trimmed by 6 bases and 0 bases, with 15 bases remaining between them. Assay used: immunoSEQ multiplex PCR; TCRdb lists only in-frame clones, some missing. The data show approximately 70,000 clones, approximately 80% seen once. Concerning this clone itself: Its specificity is unknown.

The chain links TRBV5-4 to TRBJ1-2; tentative D call: TRBD1 (6 bases). The sample here was peripheral blood, taken on day 0 of AZD1222 vaccination. This receptor was identified in an adult in good health. CDR3: CASIPGGATNYGYTF. The CDR3 nucleotides read TGTGCCAGCATCCCGGGGGGGGCGACTAACTATGGCTACACCTTC.